Each of the 21 T cell receptor beta chains below was sequenced from the same sample in a study of early stage breast cancer tumors. Sequencing used immunoSEQ multiplex PCR; TCRdb keeps in-frame clones, though not all of them. The table has about 5,500 clones, almost 70% seen once; the top ten hold around 15%. Input material: normal breast tissue next to the tumor. The receptors come from a person between 55 and 69 years old with breast cancer.

This CDR3 is CASSQFPPGQGFQQYF. Written as DNA, the CDR3 is TGCGCCAGCAGTCAATTCCCCCCGGGACAGGGGTTTCAGCAGTACTTC. This chain connects TRBV23-1 to TRBJ2-7, with 10 bases fitting TRBD1. TRBV23-1 falls under the ORF class, with uncertain function. CDR3 length: 16 residues. The V segment lost 1 base and the J segment 8 bases; nucleotides outside the gene matches: 11.

The V gene is TRBV7-2, the J gene TRBJ1-5, with 11 bases fitting TRBD1. This CDR3 spans 15 amino acids. Losses at the gene ends were 4 bases for V and 4 bases for J; bases not matched to a gene: 3. Germline lookup yields CDR1 SGHTA and CDR2 FQGNSA. CDR3 bases: TGTGCCAGCAGCTCGGGGACAGGGGGTAATCAGCCCCAGCATTTT. The encoded protein is CASSSGTGGNQPQHF.

CDR3 residues: CAISVLNEQFF. Written as DNA, the CDR3 is TGTGCCATCAGTGTTCTCAATGAGCAGTTCTTC. The rearrangement links TRBV10-3 to TRBJ2-1; no clear D gene. Trimming took off 4 bases at V and 6 bases at J, with 4 bases between the two ends. The CDR3 covers 11 residues. The germline V gene has CDR1 ENHRY and CDR2 SYGVKD.

V gene TRBV5-1 combines with J gene TRBJ1-2; the D gene is possibly TRBD1 (5 bases). This CDR3 contains 18 residues. From germline, CDR1 is SGHRS and CDR2 YFSETQ. Trimming took off 0 bases at V and 5 bases at J, with 23 bases between the two ends. CDR3 coding DNA: TGCGCCAGCAGCTTGGTAGGCCTCCAGGGTTACCGAGAATATGGCTACACCTTC. Encoded protein: CASSLVGLQGYREYGYTF.

The chain employs TRBV7-2 and TRBJ2-5, with D unclear. The CDR3 is 13 amino acids. Germline loops: CDR1 SGHTA, CDR2 FQGNSA. The germline V and J ends were trimmed by 2 bases and 1 base, with 5 bases remaining between them. The DNA for the CDR3 is TGTGCCAGCAGCTTACTGGTCCAAGAGACCCAGTACTTC. Translating it yields CASSLLVQETQYF.

The chain has TRBV10-3 and TRBJ2-3; D ambiguous. CDR3 length equals 12 residues. V was cut by 5 bases and J by 6 bases, with 9 bases left in between. Germline CDR1 ENHRY, CDR2 SYGVKD. The CDR3 loop is CAISPDEDTQYF. The CDR3 coding sequence is TGTGCCATCAGTCCGGACGAGGATACGCAGTATTTT.

This clone came up a few times. The V gene is TRBV9, the J gene TRBJ2-1; D might be TRBD2 (6 bases). Germline-derived CDR1 and CDR2 are SGDLS and YYNGEE. The CDR3 is 16 residues long. The V end was cut by 2 bases, the J end by 0 bases, with 12 bases between. For the CDR3, the DNA is TGTGCCAGCAGCGTGGGACTCCGGAGCTCCTACAATGAGCAGTTCTTC. Translation: CASSVGLRSSYNEQFF. Full variable domain (rest looked up from reference TRBV9 and TRBJ2-1): DSGVTQTPKHLITATGQRVTLRCSPRSGDLSVYWYQQSLDQGLQFLIQYYNGEERAKGNILERFSAQQFPDLHSELNLSSLELGDSALYFCASSVGLRSSYNEQFFGPGTRLTVL.

The rearrangement links TRBV14 to TRBJ2-5; D not certain. Trimming shortened V by 2 bases and J by 7 bases, and 11 bases separated the two germline ends. CDR1 SGHDN and CDR2 FVKESK come from the germline V gene. The CDR3 loop spans 13 amino acids. CDR3 DNA: TGTGCCAGCAGCCAACAAAATCTCGGGACCCAGTACTTC. It translates to CASSQQNLGTQYF. The whole variable domain, remainder taken from reference TRBV14 and TRBJ2-5, is EAGVTQFPSHSVIEKGQTVTLRCDPISGHDNLYWYRRVMGKEIKFLLHFVKESKQDESGMPNNRFLAERTGGTYSTLKVQPAELEDSGVYFCASSQQNLGTQYFGPGTRLLVL.

V and J are TRBV2 and TRBJ1-4; 11 positions agree with TRBD1. CDR1 and CDR2 from the germline V gene are SNHLY and FYNNEI. V dropped 10 bases and J dropped 3; count of bases not matched to a gene: 7. This CDR3 is built from 15 residues. CDR3 nucleotide sequence: TGTGCCACGCGGGACAGGGGGGACCCTAATGAAAAACTGTTTTTT. Translating it yields CATRDRGDPNEKLFF.

The chain is built from TRBV7-2 and TRBJ2-7; 8 bases are a match to TRBD2. The V segment lost 7 bases and the J segment 5 bases; nucleotides outside the gene matches: 13. In germline, CDR1 is SGHTA, CDR2 FQGNSA. The CDR3 is made up of 15 amino acids. This CDR3 is CASNPGAGEGNEQYF. The DNA for the CDR3 is TGTGCCAGCAACCCCGGAGCGGGAGAGGGTAACGAGCAGTACTTC.

This clone was counted once. The chain couples TRBV5-4 to TRBJ2-5, with TRBD1 matching over 7 bases. The germline V gene has CDR1 SGHNT and CDR2 YYREEE (reference sequence). The CDR3 has 14 amino acids. With V trimmed by 0 bases and J by 1 base, 0 bases remained unmatched. The CDR3 region is CASSLGDSQETQYF. The CDR3, as DNA: TGTGCCAGCAGCTTGGGGGACAGCCAAGAGACCCAGTACTTC.

The chain joins TRBV19 to TRBJ2-1, with D hard to call. Trimming removed 10 bases from V and 6 bases from J, with 10 bases in between. CDR1 and CDR2 (germline): LNHDA, SQIVND (reference sequence). The CDR3 length is 11 residues. This chain's CDR3 is CATRAVNEQFF. Written as DNA, the CDR3 is TGTGCCACCCGGGCGGTCAATGAGCAGTTCTTC.

The V call is TRBV6-6, the J call TRBJ2-1, with D perhaps matching TRBD1 (5 bases). Trimming shortened V by 9 bases and J by 2 bases, and 8 bases separated the two germline ends. Germline V gene data show CDR1 as MNHNY and CDR2 as SVGAGI (reference sequence). CDR3 size: 12 residues. The CDR3 loop reads CASTGTYNEQFF. For the CDR3, the DNA is TGTGCCAGTACAGGCACCTACAATGAGCAGTTCTTC.

The CDR3 spells CASILQGEKLFF. The CDR3 nucleotides read TGTGCCAGCATCTTACAGGGTGAAAAACTGTTTTTT. The rearrangement links TRBV2 to TRBJ1-4, with D perhaps TRBD1 (6 bases). This CDR3 contains 12 residues. Per the germline V gene, CDR1 is SNHLY and CDR2 is FYNNEI. With 7 bases removed from V and 7 bases from J, the gap between germline ends came to 10 bases.

V gene TRBV5-8 combines with J gene TRBJ2-1; possible D gene TRBD1, 5 bases. The CDR3 has 15 residues. Germline values: CDR1 SGHTS, CDR2 YDEGEE. V lost 5 bases and J lost 4, with 16 bases in between. The DNA for the CDR3 is TGTGCCAGCAGTCTCAGGGTAGGGGTTTACAATGAGCAGTTCTTC. Translation gives CASSLRVGVYNEQFF.

This chain connects TRBV28 to TRBJ1-2, with D perhaps matching TRBD1 (5 bases). In germline, CDR1 is MDHEN, CDR2 SYDVKM. CDR3 length: 12 residues. Trimming took 6 bases from V and 6 from J, leaving 11 bases between them. CDR3 protein: CASREGEDGYTF. CDR3 sequence (DNA): TGTGCCAGCAGAGAAGGGGAGGATGGCTACACCTTC.

V gene TRBV19 combines with J gene TRBJ2-2, with D unresolved. The ends were cut back, 9 bases at V and 6 bases at J, with 5 bases in the middle. Looked up from germline, CDR1 is LNHDA and CDR2 is SQIVND (reference sequence). CDR3 length: 10 amino acids. This CDR3 is CASGPGELFF. DNA of the CDR3: TGTGCCAGCGGTCCCGGGGAGCTGTTTTTT.

The chain is built from TRBV5-1 and TRBJ2-7; D not certain. Germline values: CDR1 SGHRS, CDR2 YFSETQ. CDR3 length: 13 amino acids. V was pared by 8 bases and J by 0 bases, with 12 bases between. The CDR3 protein is CASGDFGSYEQYF. In DNA form, the CDR3 reads TGCGCCAGTGGTGACTTCGGCTCCTACGAGCAGTACTTC. The whole variable domain, remainder taken from reference TRBV5-1 and TRBJ2-7, is KAGVTQTPRYLIKTRGQQVTLSCSPISGHRSVSWYQQTPGQGLQFLFEYFSETQRNKGNFPGRFSGRQFSNSRSEMNVSTLELGDSALYLCASGDFGSYEQYFGPGTRLTVT.

The chain couples TRBV7-9 to TRBJ2-1; D tentatively fits TRBD1 or TRBD2 (5 bases each). V dropped 0 bases and J dropped 0 bases, with 9 bases sitting between them. From germline, CDR1 is SEHNR and CDR2 FQNEAQ (reference sequence). The CDR3 length is 16 residues. Here the CDR3 DNA reads TGTGCCAGCAGCTTAGCTCCAGGGAGCTCCTACAATGAGCAGTTCTTC. Its protein is CASSLAPGSSYNEQFF.

This clone appeared a single time. The chain couples TRBV19 to TRBJ1-2, with 7 bases identical to TRBD1. CDR1 LNHDA and CDR2 SQIVND come from the germline V gene (reference sequence). Trimming at V came to 4 bases and at J to 8 bases, leaving 13 bases not matched to a gene. The CDR3 is 15 residues long. The CDR3 loop is CASSTHKGQTSGYTF. CDR3 nucleotide sequence: TGTGCCAGTAGTACACATAAGGGACAGACGTCGGGCTACACCTTC. Looking up the rest from reference TRBV19 and TRBJ1-2 gives the full variable domain: DGGITQSPKYLFRKEGQNVTLSCEQNLNHDAMYWYRQDPGQGLRLIYYSQIVNDFQKGDIAEGYSVSREKKESFPLTVTSAQKNPTAFYLCASSTHKGQTSGYTFGSGTRLTVV.

V gene TRBV29-1 combines with J gene TRBJ1-1; TRBD1 aligns across 7 bases. The CDR3 runs 14 residues. Germline CDR1 reads SQVTM; CDR2 reads ANQGSEA. With V trimmed by 8 bases and J by 3 bases, 12 bases remained unmatched. This chain's CDR3 is CSLTGTNLDTEAFF. Written as DNA, the CDR3 is TGCAGCTTGACAGGGACGAACTTAGACACTGAAGCTTTCTTT.